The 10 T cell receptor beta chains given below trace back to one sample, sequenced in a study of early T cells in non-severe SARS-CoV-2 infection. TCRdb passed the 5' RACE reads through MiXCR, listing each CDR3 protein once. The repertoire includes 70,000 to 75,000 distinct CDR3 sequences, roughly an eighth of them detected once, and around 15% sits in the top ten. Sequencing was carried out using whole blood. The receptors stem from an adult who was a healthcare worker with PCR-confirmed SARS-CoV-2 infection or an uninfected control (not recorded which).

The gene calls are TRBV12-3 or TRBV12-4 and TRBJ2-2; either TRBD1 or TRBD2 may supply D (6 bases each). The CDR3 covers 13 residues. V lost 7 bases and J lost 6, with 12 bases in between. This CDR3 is CASTLGGSGELFF. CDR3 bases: TGTGCCAGCACCCTAGGGGGGTCCGGGGAGCTGTTTTTT.

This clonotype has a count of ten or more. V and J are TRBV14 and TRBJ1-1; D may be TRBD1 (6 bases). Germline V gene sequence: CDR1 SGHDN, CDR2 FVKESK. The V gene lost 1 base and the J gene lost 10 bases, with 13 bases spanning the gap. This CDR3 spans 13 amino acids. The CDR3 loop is CASSQAGGAVAFF. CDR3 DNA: TGTGCCAGCAGCCAAGCGGGGGGCGCGGTAGCTTTCTTT. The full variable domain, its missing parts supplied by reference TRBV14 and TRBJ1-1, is EAGVTQFPSHSVIEKGQTVTLRCDPISGHDNLYWYRRVMGKEIKFLLHFVKESKQDESGMPNNRFLAERTGGTYSTLKVQPAELEDSGVYFCASSQAGGAVAFFGQGTRLTVV.

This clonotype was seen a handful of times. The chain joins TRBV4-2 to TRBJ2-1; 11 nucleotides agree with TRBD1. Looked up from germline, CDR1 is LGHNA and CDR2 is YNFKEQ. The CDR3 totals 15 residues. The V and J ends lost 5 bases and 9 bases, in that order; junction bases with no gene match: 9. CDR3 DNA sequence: TGTGCCAGCAGCTTCCGGGACAGGGGGTCAGGTGAGCAGTTCTTC. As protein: CASSFRDRGSGEQFF.

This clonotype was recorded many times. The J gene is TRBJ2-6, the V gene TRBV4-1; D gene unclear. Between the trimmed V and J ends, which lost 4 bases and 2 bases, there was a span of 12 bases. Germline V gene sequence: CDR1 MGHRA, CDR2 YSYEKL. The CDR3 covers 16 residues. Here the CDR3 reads CASSPHMDPGANVLTF. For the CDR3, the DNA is TGCGCCAGCAGCCCCCATATGGATCCTGGGGCCAACGTCCTGACTTTC.

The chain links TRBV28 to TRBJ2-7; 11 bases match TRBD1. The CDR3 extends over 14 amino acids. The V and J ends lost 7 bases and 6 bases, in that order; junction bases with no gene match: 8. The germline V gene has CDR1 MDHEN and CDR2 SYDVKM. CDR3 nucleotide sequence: TGTGCCAGCATAGAGGGACAGGGGGTTAGCGAGCAGTACTTC. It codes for CASIEGQGVSEQYF.

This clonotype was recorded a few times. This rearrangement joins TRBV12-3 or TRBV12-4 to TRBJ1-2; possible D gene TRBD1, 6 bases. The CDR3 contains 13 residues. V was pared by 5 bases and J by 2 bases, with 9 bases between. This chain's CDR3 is CASSIRGNYGYTF. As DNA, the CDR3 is TGTGCCAGCAGTATCAGGGGAAACTATGGCTACACCTTC.

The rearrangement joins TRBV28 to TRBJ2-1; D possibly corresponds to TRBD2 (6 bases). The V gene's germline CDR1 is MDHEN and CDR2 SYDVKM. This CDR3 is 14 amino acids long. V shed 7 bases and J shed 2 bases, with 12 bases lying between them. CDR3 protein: CASTKAGPYNEQFF. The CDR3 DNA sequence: TGTGCCAGCACGAAGGCGGGGCCCTACAATGAGCAGTTCTTC. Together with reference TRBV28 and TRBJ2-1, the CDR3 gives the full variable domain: DVKVTQSSRYLVKRTGEKVFLECVQDMDHENMFWYRQDPGLGLRLIYFSYDVKMKEKGDIPEGYSVSREKKERFSLILESASTNQTSMYLCASTKAGPYNEQFFGPGTRLTVL.

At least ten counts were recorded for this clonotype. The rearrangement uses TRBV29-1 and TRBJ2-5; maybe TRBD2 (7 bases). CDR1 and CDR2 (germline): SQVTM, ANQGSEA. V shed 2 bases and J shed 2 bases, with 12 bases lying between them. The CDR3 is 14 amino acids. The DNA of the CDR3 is TGCAGCGTTGAATGGGGGGGCCGACAAGAGACCCAGTACTTC. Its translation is CSVEWGGRQETQYF.

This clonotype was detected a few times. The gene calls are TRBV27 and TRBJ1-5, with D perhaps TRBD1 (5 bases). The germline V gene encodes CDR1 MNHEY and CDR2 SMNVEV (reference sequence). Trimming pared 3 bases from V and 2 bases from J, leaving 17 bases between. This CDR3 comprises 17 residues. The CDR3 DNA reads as TGTGCCAGCAGTTTGGGGCCGCCTGGCTCGGGCAATCAGCCCCAGCATTTT. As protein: CASSLGPPGSGNQPQHF.

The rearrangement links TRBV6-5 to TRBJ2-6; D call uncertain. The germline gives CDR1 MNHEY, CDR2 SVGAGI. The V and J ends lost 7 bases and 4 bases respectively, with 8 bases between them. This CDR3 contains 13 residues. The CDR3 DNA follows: TGTGCCAGCACTCAACCGGGGGCCAACGTCCTGACTTTC. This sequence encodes CASTQPGANVLTF.